The 29 T cell receptor beta chains presented below share a single source sample, sequenced in a study of beta chain features in type 1 diabetes. Study-wide results and limits: In all four CD4+ subsets, TCRB CDR3 length was significantly, moderately reduced in type 1 diabetes.

Since all of the isolated RNA was reverse transcribed, expressed TCRB transcripts were what got sequenced. Data came from immunoSEQ multiplex PCR; TCRdb stores just in-frame clones and leaves some out. The sample records around 250,000 clones, approximately 14% being singletons. The antigens these receptors bind are not known. Sequenced: naive CD4+ T cells from blood. The receptors stem from a man aged 25-40 years with type 1 diabetes.

V is TRBV4-1 and J is TRBJ2-3; D is possibly TRBD2 (6 bases). Germline assignment: CDR1 MGHRA and CDR2 YSYEKL. The V end lost 0 bases, the J end lost 2 bases, and 12 bases lay between the germline ends. The CDR3 is 16 residues long. CDR3 protein: CASSQDGGQYTDTQYF. The CDR3 DNA reads as TGCGCCAGCAGCCAAGATGGAGGGCAATACACAGATACGCAGTATTTT.

This clone was picked up a small number of times. The chain is built from TRBV10-3 and TRBJ2-2, with D tentatively TRBD1 (5 bases). Trimming stripped 5 bases from V and 5 bases from J, with 6 bases between. There are 12 residues in the CDR3. Germline lookup yields CDR1 ENHRY and CDR2 SYGVKD. The CDR3 DNA reads TGTGCCATCAGTTGGACAACCGGGGAGCTGTTTTTT. Translation gives CAISWTTGELFF.

The chain couples TRBV6-5 to TRBJ1-5, with D perhaps TRBD1 (5 bases). CDR3 length equals 14 residues. CDR1 and CDR2 (germline): MNHEY, SVGAGI. Trimming stripped 6 bases from V and 5 bases from J, with 14 bases between. Written as DNA, the CDR3 is TGTGCCAGCAGGAAAGGGAGGGGATATCAGCCCCAGCATTTT. Translation: CASRKGRGYQPQHF.

This chain connects TRBV5-4 to TRBJ2-7; the D gene is possibly TRBD2 (6 bases). Germline CDR1 reads SGHNT; CDR2 reads YYREEE (reference sequence). The V end was cut by 2 bases, the J end by 2 bases, with 14 bases between. This CDR3 comprises 15 residues. CDR3 DNA sequence: TGTGCCAGCAGCTTAGGGTCGGGAGCCCCCTACGAGCAGTACTTC. Translating it yields CASSLGSGAPYEQYF. Drawing the rest from reference TRBV5-4 and TRBJ2-7, the complete variable domain is ETGVTQSPTHLIKTRGQQVTLRCSSQSGHNTVSWYQQALGQGPQFIFQYYREEENGRGNFPPRFSGLQFPNYSSELNVNALELDDSALYLCASSLGSGAPYEQYFGPGTRLTVT.

J is TRBJ1-5 and V is TRBV12-5, with D unclear. Trimming pared 5 bases from V and 1 base from J, leaving 18 bases between. The CDR3 length is 17 residues. CDR1 is LGHNT, CDR2 FRNRAP, per germline. This chain's CDR3 is CASGPLFGIGSNQPQHF. As DNA, the CDR3 is TGTGCTAGTGGTCCACTTTTCGGGATAGGGAGCAATCAGCCCCAGCATTTT.

The V gene is TRBV2, the J gene TRBJ2-1; D is possibly TRBD1 (6 bases). The CDR3 contains 14 residues. V lost 6 bases to trimming and J lost 6 bases, with 15 bases between them. Germline loops: CDR1 SNHLY, CDR2 FYNNEI. The CDR3 DNA follows: TGTGCCAGCAGCCCGGGTGGGGGCTTCAATGAGCAGTTCTTC. Amino acid sequence: CASSPGGGFNEQFF.

The rearrangement uses TRBV2 and TRBJ1-2; weak D call: TRBD1 (5 bases). Germline values: CDR1 SNHLY, CDR2 FYNNEI. The CDR3 covers 14 residues. V lost 0 bases and J lost 7, with 12 bases in between. CDR3 protein: CASSEALLGGGYTF. CDR3 bases: TGTGCCAGCAGTGAAGCGCTTCTGGGGGGTGGCTACACCTTC.

The chain recombines TRBV10-3 with TRBJ1-1, with unresolved D. Per the germline V gene, CDR1 is ENHRY and CDR2 is SYGVKD. Trimming stripped 2 bases from V and 4 bases from J, with 5 bases between. The CDR3 spans 12 residues. The CDR3 here is CAISERGTEAFF. The CDR3 DNA is TGTGCCATCAGTGAGCGAGGCACTGAAGCTTTCTTT.

This clone occurred a few times. V and J are TRBV7-9 and TRBJ1-2; D call uncertain. The V end lost 3 bases, the J end lost 3 bases, and 5 bases lay between the germline ends. Germline V gene data show CDR1 as SEHNR and CDR2 as FQNEAQ (reference sequence). CDR3 length: 12 residues. The CDR3 is CASSFPDYGYTF. DNA of the CDR3: TGTGCCAGCAGCTTCCCCGACTATGGCTACACCTTC.

The rearrangement uses TRBV4-1 and TRBJ2-1, with a tentative D call TRBD2 (5 bases). V shed 1 base and J shed 9 bases, with 10 bases lying between them. The germline V gene has CDR1 MGHRA and CDR2 YSYEKL. The CDR3 has 13 amino acids. The DNA for the CDR3 is TGCGCCAGCAGCCAAGCCAACAGCGGTGAGCAGTTCTTC. This codes for CASSQANSGEQFF.

V is TRBV30 and J is TRBJ1-1; a weak D match, TRBD1 (5 bases). The V gene lost 0 bases and the J gene lost 3 bases, with 8 bases spanning the gap. Germline V gives CDR1 GTSNPN, CDR2 SVGIG (reference sequence). The CDR3 sequence is 13 residues long. The CDR3 nucleotides read TGTGCCTGGAGTGTAGGGGATTACACTGAAGCTTTCTTT. Translated: CAWSVGDYTEAFF.

This clone has only a few counts. The chain links TRBV11-2 to TRBJ1-2; D not certain. CDR1 and CDR2 from the germline V gene are SGHAT and FQNNGV. The CDR3 totals 13 residues. Between the trimmed V and J ends, which lost 5 bases and 5 bases, there was a span of 12 bases. The CDR3 loop reads CASSVQSDYGYTF. The CDR3 DNA follows: TGTGCCAGCAGCGTTCAGTCAGATTATGGCTACACCTTC.

V usage is TRBV5-1 and J usage is TRBJ2-1; D is perhaps TRBD2 (6 bases). Germline V gene lookup returns CDR1 SGHRS and CDR2 YFSETQ. The CDR3 has 16 residues. V was shortened by 1 base and J by 5 bases, with 16 bases between the two germline ends. CDR3 sequence: CASSLITSLGDNEQFF. CDR3 nucleotides: TGCGCCAGCAGCTTGATAACTAGCCTAGGGGACAATGAGCAGTTCTTC.

The chain recombines TRBV5-1 with TRBJ1-1; 7 positions agree with TRBD1. This CDR3 has 15 amino acids. Trimming removed 0 bases from V and 3 bases from J; junction bases left unmatched: 5. Per germline, CDR1 SGHRS and CDR2 YFSETQ. CDR3 sequence: CASSLERQGDTEAFF. The CDR3 bases are TGCGCCAGCAGCTTGGAACGACAGGGTGACACTGAAGCTTTCTTT.

The V gene is TRBV7-9, the J gene TRBJ1-6; D not resolved. Trimming took off 5 bases at V and 8 bases at J, with 10 bases between the two ends. This CDR3 spans 13 amino acids. CDR1 and CDR2 (germline): SEHNR, FQNEAQ (reference sequence). The CDR3 sequence is CASSLQLDSPLHF. In DNA form, the CDR3 reads TGTGCCAGCAGCCTGCAGTTGGATTCACCCCTCCACTTT.

The chain combines TRBV4-1 with TRBJ2-1; 11 nucleotides match TRBD2. Germline lookup yields CDR1 MGHRA and CDR2 YSYEKL. Trimming at V came to 4 bases and at J to 10 bases, leaving 18 bases not matched to a gene. The CDR3 sequence is 18 residues long. The CDR3: CASSRGLAGPASGGEQFF. The CDR3 DNA reads as TGCGCCAGCAGCCGAGGACTAGCGGGCCCGGCGTCAGGAGGAGAGCAGTTCTTC.

This clone showed up just a few times. CDR3 loop: CAWNRGWIYTGELFF. The CDR3 DNA follows: TGTGCCTGGAACAGGGGTTGGATTTACACCGGGGAGCTGTTTTTT. This sequence joins TRBV30 and TRBJ2-2; 7 bases agree with TRBD1. The V segment lost 4 bases and the J segment 3 bases; nucleotides outside the gene matches: 8. The germline CDR1 and CDR2 sequences are GTSNPN and SVGIG (reference sequence). The CDR3 spans 15 residues.

This clone showed up just a few times. This chain joins TRBV19 and TRBJ2-3, with 7 positions matching TRBD1. The V gene's germline CDR1 is LNHDA and CDR2 SQIVND (reference sequence). The J segment lost 2 bases and the V segment lost 5 bases, leaving 7 bases of the junction unmatched. The CDR3 runs to 15 residues. The CDR3 loop reads CASSDGQDLTDTQYF. Here the CDR3 DNA reads TGTGCCAGTAGTGACGGACAGGATCTCACAGATACGCAGTATTTT.

The chain employs TRBV21-1 and TRBJ2-7; the table assigns TRBD2, which was not confirmed against the DNA. TRBV21-1 is designated a pseudogene. The CDR3 is 15 residues long. CDR3 sequence: CASSNRGRDPYEQYF. The CDR3 region has the DNA TGTGCCAGCAGCAACCGAGGGCGGGATCCCTACGAGCAGTACTTC.

This chain connects TRBV10-3 to TRBJ2-5; 8 bases are shared with TRBD2. V gave up 5 bases and J gave up 2 bases; unmatched junction bases: 4. Germline V gene lookup returns CDR1 ENHRY and CDR2 SYGVKD. The CDR3 has 14 residues. The CDR3 DNA reads as TGTGCCATCAGTAACCTAGCGGGTCAAGAGACCCAGTACTTC. As protein: CAISNLAGQETQYF.

The chain links TRBV7-9 to TRBJ2-7; 9 bases match TRBD2. This CDR3 comprises 15 residues. The germline V gene encodes CDR1 SEHNR and CDR2 FQNEAQ (reference sequence). V was pared by 6 bases and J by 0 bases, with 6 bases of the junction left unmatched. The CDR3 loop is CASSPGTSSSYEQYF. The CDR3 DNA reads TGTGCCAGCAGTCCCGGGACTAGCAGCTCCTACGAGCAGTACTTC. The variable domain in full, with the rest retrieved from reference TRBV7-9 and TRBJ2-7, is DTGVSQNPRHKITKRGQNVTFRCDPISEHNRLYWYRQTLGQGPEFLTYFQNEAQLEKSRLLSDRFSAERPKGSFSTLEIQRTEQGDSAMYLCASSPGTSSSYEQYFGPGTRLTVT.

The chain joins TRBV2 to TRBJ1-3; D perhaps matches TRBD1 (6 bases). V lost 8 bases, J lost 0 bases, and 14 bases lay in between. CDR1 SNHLY and CDR2 FYNNEI come from the germline V gene. The CDR3 has 15 amino acids. The CDR3 protein is CASGLGTPSGNTIYF. The CDR3 DNA sequence: TGTGCCAGCGGCCTAGGGACACCCTCTGGAAACACCATATATTTT.

This clone appeared a few times. The chain combines TRBV6-8 with TRBJ2-6, with 8 nucleotides matching TRBD1. J lost 1 base, V lost 2 bases, and 10 bases had no gene match. The CDR3 is made up of 19 amino acids. The germline CDR1 and CDR2 sequences are MNHGY and SAAAGT. CDR3 region: CASSYPVVRGRSGANVLTF. Here the CDR3 DNA reads TGTGCCAGCAGTTACCCCGTTGTCAGGGGGCGTTCTGGGGCCAACGTCCTGACTTTC.

This chain links TRBV20-1 with TRBJ2-7; no reliable D call. This CDR3 contains 9 residues. V was shortened by 4 bases and J by 4 bases, with 2 bases between the two germline ends. The germline V gene has CDR1 DFQATT and CDR2 SNEGSKA (reference sequence). CDR3 in amino acids: CSAIYEQYF. For the CDR3, the DNA is TGCAGTGCTATATACGAGCAGTACTTC.

This clone was picked up a small number of times. The chain employs TRBV30 and TRBJ2-3, with D possibly TRBD1 on 6 matching bases. The CDR3 is 14 residues long. The germline V gene encodes CDR1 GTSNPN and CDR2 SVGIG (reference sequence). The germline V and J ends were trimmed by 0 bases and 0 bases, with 7 bases remaining between them. The CDR3 sequence is CAWSVGQSTDTQYF. Written as DNA, the CDR3 is TGTGCCTGGAGTGTAGGACAGAGCACAGATACGCAGTATTTT.

The V and J genes are TRBV7-6 and TRBJ1-3; D is undetermined. The CDR3 has 12 residues. Germline V lookup: CDR1 SGHVS, CDR2 FNYEAQ. The V gene lost 2 bases and the J gene lost 4 bases, with 3 bases spanning the gap. The CDR3 reads CASSLLGNTIYF. Here the CDR3 DNA reads TGTGCCAGCAGCTTACTAGGAAACACCATATATTTT.

This clone was detected a few times. The chain carries TRBV7-2 and TRBJ2-5, with a possible D match to TRBD1 (6 bases). The CDR3 is made up of 15 amino acids. The germline V gene encodes CDR1 SGHTA and CDR2 FQGNSA. V was shortened by 5 bases and J by 2 bases, with 15 bases between the two germline ends. The CDR3 reads CASSTAGAWQETQYF. DNA of the CDR3: TGTGCCAGCAGCACCGCAGGGGCTTGGCAAGAGACCCAGTACTTC.

This clone has only a few counts. This chain joins TRBV27 and TRBJ1-1; D possibly corresponds to TRBD1 (6 bases). The length of the CDR3 is 16 residues. Germline CDR1 reads MNHEY; CDR2 reads SMNVEV (reference sequence). The ends were cut back, 0 bases at V and 2 bases at J, with 13 bases in the middle. The CDR3 sequence is CASSLSGTSKNTEAFF. The CDR3 DNA reads as TGTGCCAGCAGTTTATCGGGGACAAGTAAAAACACTGAAGCTTTCTTT.

The V and J genes are TRBV6-5 and TRBJ2-7, with D perhaps matching TRBD1 (6 bases). The V end lost 6 bases, the J end lost 2 bases, and 17 bases lay between the germline ends. The CDR3 sequence is 15 residues long. From germline, CDR1 is MNHEY and CDR2 SVGAGI. CDR3 bases: TGTGCCAGCAGCAGACAGGACACAGCCCCCTACGAGCAGTACTTC. It encodes CASSRQDTAPYEQYF.